The T cell receptor beta chain under discussion was sequenced for a study of blood T cell repertoires in COVID-19. V dropped 1 base and J dropped 6 bases, with 10 bases sitting between them. Germline CDR1 reads LGHDT; CDR2 reads YNNKEL (reference sequence). This CDR3 region has 15 residues. Seattle's cohort entered during active infection and was followed longitudinally. Produced via immunoSEQ multiplex PCR; TCRdb's table is partial and in-frame only. Here the sample spans about 200,000 clones, about 90% being singletons. Sequences were obtained from peripheral blood. The rearrangement links TRBV3-1 (or the pseudogene TRBV3-2) to TRBJ1-6, with D possibly being TRBD1 (5 bases). The TCR was taken from a man aged 55 to 70 with COVID-19, enrolled during active disease. CDR3 sequence reads: CASSQGGGINSPLHF. As DNA, the CDR3 is TGTGCCAGCAGCCAAGGCGGGGGGATTAATTCACCCCTCCACTTT.